This T cell receptor (beta chain) was profiled in a study of cytomegalovirus exposure and HLA in healthy donors (dated by TCRdb to 2016 to 2017). For context, the study as a whole: A later analysis indicated that the 90 to 150 validation repertoires were generated on the platform also employed for the approximately 700 repertoires of the first cohort. The aim of the study was to test whether cataloging public T cell receptors could identify signatures of past pathogen exposure. Besides the first cohort of under 700 subjects, a separate validation cohort made up of 120 or so different subjects was used. To predict cytomegalovirus infection status, the study brought together high-throughput TCR immunosequencing, statistical association of individual TCRs with disease status, and machine learning.

As regards this clone: No antigen is known for it. Base qualities are not at hand, and no much larger clone is one base apart.

Broader findings and caveats from the paper: Subsequent analysis determined that TCRs grouped into clusters in the first cohort also showed a tendency toward co-occurrence across the 90 to 150 validation repertoires, and 94% of cluster scores exceeded 0. The authors suggested that the approach could potentially be extended to other disease states and immunological phenotypes. Most TCR sequences were seen in very few donors, while some public TCRs were found in many individuals. A few of the identified cytomegalovirus-associated TCR beta chains were confirmed in vitro to be specific for cytomegalovirus antigens. A total of around 150 TCR beta chains were listed by the study as associated with cytomegalovirus. In both the original and validation cohorts, the classifier was reported to diagnose cytomegalovirus status with high specificity and sensitivity. The validation cohort had no HLA typing available for a later analysis, so co-occurrence within that cohort was assessed over all 130 or so repertoires.

Libraries were constructed by the immunoSEQ multiplex PCR assay. In the original analysis: A statistical classification framework was built to diagnose cytomegalovirus status from the catalog of TCR beta chain sequences. TCRdb re-hosts the immuneACCESS table, in-frame sequences only. Its copies lack some clones; in the studies checked, an unresolved V gene accounts for under half of them, and the cause for the rest is not known. The V and J calls and clone size were taken over from that table, and D and trimming were inferred from the DNA. The table for this sample lists about 130,000 clones; 88% of them were counted only once. The top ten constitute 1.4% to 1.5% of the sample. The donors were included in the validation cohort of some 110 subjects, a group kept apart from the roughly 700-subject first cohort. Trimming leaves V shorter by 4 bases and J shorter by 5 bases, with the junction holding 10 bases beyond the gene matches. From its cysteine to its phenylalanine, the CDR3 spans 15 amino acids. Here the CDR3 DNA is all that survives: 45 bases in frame from base 1. The germline V gene supplies CDR1 SGHRS and CDR2 YFSETQ.

The clonotype comes from a man aged 25 to 40 in good health and CMV-seronegative. The receptor chain draws on TRBV5-1 and TRBJ2-7; 9 junctional bases match TRBD1. The specimen sequenced was PBMCs. CDR3 reads: CASSVGGQGLNEQYF. The DNA sequence reads TGCGCCAGCAGCGTGGGGGGACAGGGATTGAACGAGCAGTACTTC. Extended through the reference TRBV5-1 and TRBJ2-7 proteins, this CDR3 yields the full variable domain: KAGVTQTPRYLIKTRGQQVTLSCSPISGHRSVSWYQQTPGQGLQFLFEYFSETQRNKGNFPGRFSGRQFSNSRSEMNVSTLELGDSALYLCASSVGGQGLNEQYFGPGTRLTVT.